The entry below gives a single T cell receptor (beta chain) sequence along with its context. Its target is not known. Other DNA sequences of this sample code for an identical CDR3. The record originates from a study of cytomegalovirus exposure and HLA in healthy donors. J was trimmed by 6 bases and V by 4 bases; bases with no gene match: 9. The CDR3 sequence is 15 residues long. In germline, CDR1 is MDHEN, CDR2 SYDVKM. General study findings and limits: A prior analysis recorded that most TCR beta V segments were productive about 87% or about 30% of the time. Some TCR beta chains (roughly 160 of them) were listed as cytomegalovirus-associated. In a later analysis, at a false discovery rate of 0.05, 15,000 to 20,000 TCR beta sequences were associated with HLA alleles.

The PCR employed 60 Vbeta primers together with 13 Jbeta primers. Data came from immunoSEQ multiplex PCR; TCRdb stores just in-frame clones and leaves some out. The sample holds around 97,000 clones; roughly 9.4% are singletons and the top ten take roughly 4.7%. The chain carries TRBV28 and TRBJ1-2, with 9 bases matching TRBD1. The receptor was isolated from a man aged 50 to 59 in good health and CMV-seropositive. Sequenced sample: PBMCs. The CDR3 DNA reads as TGTGCCAGCAGTTCCGAAGGACAGGGGTCCCATGGCTACACCTTC. Its protein is CASSSEGQGSHGYTF.